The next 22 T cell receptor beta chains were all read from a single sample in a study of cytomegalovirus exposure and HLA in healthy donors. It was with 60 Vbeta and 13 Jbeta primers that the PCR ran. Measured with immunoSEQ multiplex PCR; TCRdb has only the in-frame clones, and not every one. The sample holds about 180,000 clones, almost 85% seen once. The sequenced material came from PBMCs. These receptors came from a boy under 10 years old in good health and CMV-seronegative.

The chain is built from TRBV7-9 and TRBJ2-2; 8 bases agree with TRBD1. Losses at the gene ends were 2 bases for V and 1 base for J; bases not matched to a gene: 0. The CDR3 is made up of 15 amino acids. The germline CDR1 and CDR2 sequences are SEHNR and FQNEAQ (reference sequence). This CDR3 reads CASSLTGGNTGELFF. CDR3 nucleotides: TGTGCCAGCAGCTTAACAGGGGGGAACACCGGGGAGCTGTTTTTT.

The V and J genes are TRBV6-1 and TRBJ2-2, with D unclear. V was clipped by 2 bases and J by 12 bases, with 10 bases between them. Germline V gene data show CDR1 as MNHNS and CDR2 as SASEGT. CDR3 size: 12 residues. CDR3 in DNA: TGTGCCAGCAGTGAACTTCAGACTCAGCTGTTTTTT. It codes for CASSELQTQLFF.

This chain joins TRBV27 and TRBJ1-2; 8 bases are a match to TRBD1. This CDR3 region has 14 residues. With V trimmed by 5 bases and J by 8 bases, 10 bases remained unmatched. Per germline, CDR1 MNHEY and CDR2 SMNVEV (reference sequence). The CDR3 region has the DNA TGTGCCAGCAGTCCCAGACAGGGGTCGGGAGGCTACACCTTC. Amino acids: CASSPRQGSGGYTF.

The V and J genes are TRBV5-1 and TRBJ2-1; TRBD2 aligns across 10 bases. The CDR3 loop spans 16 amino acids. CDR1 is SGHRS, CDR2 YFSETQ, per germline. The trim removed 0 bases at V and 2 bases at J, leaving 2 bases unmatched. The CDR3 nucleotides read TGCGCCAGCAGCTTGGCTAGCGGGAGACCCTACAATGAGCAGTTCTTC. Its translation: CASSLASGRPYNEQFF.

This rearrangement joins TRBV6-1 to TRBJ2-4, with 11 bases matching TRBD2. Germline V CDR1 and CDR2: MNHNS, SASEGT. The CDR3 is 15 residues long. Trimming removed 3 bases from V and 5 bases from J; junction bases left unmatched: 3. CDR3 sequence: CASSDRGLAENIQYF. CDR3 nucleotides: TGTGCCAGCAGTGACCGGGGACTAGCGGAAAACATTCAGTACTTC.

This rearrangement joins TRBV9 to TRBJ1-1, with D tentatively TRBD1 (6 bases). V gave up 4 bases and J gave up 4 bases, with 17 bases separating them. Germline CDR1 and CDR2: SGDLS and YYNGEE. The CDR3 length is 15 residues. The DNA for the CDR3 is TGTGCCAGCAGCTGGGATAGCGGGGGCGGCACTGAAGCTTTCTTT. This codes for CASSWDSGGGTEAFF.

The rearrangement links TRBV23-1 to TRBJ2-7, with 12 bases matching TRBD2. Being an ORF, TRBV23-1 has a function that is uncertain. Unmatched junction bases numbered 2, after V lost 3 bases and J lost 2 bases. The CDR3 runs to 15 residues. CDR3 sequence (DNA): TGCGCCAGCAGTCAGCTAGCGGGAGGGGCCTACGAGCAGTACTTC. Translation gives CASSQLAGGAYEQYF.

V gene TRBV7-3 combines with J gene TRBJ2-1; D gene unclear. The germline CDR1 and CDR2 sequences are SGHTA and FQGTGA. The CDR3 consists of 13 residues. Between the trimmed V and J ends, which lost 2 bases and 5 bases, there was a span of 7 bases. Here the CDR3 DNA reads TGTGCCAGCAGCTTAGGCCGCAACAATGAGCAGTTCTTC. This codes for CASSLGRNNEQFF.

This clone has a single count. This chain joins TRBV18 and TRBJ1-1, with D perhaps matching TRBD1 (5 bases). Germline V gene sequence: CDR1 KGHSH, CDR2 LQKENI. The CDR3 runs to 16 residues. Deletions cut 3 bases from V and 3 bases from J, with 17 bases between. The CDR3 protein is CASSPFQGLGDTEAFF. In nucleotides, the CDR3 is TGTGCCAGCTCACCCTTCCAGGGACTTGGGGACACTGAAGCTTTCTTT.

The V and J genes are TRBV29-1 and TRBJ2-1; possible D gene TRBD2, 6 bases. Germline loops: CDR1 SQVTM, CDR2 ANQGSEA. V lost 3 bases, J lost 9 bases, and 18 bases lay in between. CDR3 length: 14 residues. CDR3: CSVDDSGAEGEQFF. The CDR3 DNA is TGCAGCGTTGATGATAGCGGAGCAGAGGGTGAGCAGTTCTTC.

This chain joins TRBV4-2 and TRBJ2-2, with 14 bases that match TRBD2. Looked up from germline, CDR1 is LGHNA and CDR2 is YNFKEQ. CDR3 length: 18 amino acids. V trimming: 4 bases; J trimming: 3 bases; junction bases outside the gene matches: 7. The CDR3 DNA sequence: TGTGCCAGCAGCCTGAGACTAGCGGGAGGGCCGGACACCGGGGAGCTGTTTTTT. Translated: CASSLRLAGGPDTGELFF.

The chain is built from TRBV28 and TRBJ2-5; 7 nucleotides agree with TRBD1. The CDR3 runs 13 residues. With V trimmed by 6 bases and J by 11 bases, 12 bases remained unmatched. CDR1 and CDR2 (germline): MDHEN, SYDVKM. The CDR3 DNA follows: TGTGCCAGCAGGCGAACAGGGGCTTCGGAGCAGTACTTC. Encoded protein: CASRRTGASEQYF.

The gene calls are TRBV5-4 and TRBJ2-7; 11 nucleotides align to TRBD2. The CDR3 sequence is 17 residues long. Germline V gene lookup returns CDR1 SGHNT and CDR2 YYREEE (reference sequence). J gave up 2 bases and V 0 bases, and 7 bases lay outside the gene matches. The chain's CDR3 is CASSLVRLAGGPYEQYF. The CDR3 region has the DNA TGTGCCAGCAGCTTGGTCCGCTTAGCGGGAGGGCCCTACGAGCAGTACTTC.

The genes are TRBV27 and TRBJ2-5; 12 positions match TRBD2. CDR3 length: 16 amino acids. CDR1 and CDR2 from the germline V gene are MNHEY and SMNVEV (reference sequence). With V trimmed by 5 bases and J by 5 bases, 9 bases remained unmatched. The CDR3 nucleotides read TGTGCCAGCAGTGGACCTAGCGGGAGGGCCGGGGAGACCCAGTACTTC. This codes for CASSGPSGRAGETQYF.

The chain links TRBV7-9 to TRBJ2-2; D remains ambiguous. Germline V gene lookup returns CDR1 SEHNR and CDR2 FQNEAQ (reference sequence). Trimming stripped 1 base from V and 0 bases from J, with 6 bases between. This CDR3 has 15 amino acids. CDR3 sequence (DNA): TGTGCCAGCAGCTTAGTACAGACGAACACCGGGGAGCTGTTTTTT. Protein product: CASSLVQTNTGELFF.

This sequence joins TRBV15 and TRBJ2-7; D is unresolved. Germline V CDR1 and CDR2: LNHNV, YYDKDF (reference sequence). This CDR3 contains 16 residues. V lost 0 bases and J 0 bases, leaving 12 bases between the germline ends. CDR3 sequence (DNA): TGTGCCACCAGCAGAGATCTCAGGTCCAGCTCCTACGAGCAGTACTTC. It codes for CATSRDLRSSSYEQYF.

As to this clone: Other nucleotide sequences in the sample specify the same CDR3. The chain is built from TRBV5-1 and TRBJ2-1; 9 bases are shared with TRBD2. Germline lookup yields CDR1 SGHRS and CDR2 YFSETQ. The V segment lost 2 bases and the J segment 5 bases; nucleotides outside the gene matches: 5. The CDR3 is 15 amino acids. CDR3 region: CASSFLAGEDNEQFF. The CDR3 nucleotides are TGCGCCAGCAGCTTTTTAGCGGGAGAGGACAATGAGCAGTTCTTC.

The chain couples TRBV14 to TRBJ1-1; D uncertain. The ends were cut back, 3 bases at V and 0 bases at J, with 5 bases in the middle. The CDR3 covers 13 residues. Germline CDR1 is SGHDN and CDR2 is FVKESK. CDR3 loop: CASSQSLNTEAFF. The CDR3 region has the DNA TGTGCCAGCAGCCAGTCATTGAACACTGAAGCTTTCTTT.

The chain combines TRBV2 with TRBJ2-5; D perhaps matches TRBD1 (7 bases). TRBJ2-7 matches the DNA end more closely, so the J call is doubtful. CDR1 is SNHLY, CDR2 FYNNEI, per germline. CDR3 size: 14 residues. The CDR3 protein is CASSDRTGGNEQYF. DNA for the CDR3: TGTGCCAGCAGTGATAGGACAGGCGGGAACGAGCAGTACTTC.

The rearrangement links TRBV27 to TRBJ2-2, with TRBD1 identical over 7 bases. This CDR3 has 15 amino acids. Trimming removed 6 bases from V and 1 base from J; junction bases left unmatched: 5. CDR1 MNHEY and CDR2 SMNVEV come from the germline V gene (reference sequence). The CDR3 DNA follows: TGTGCCAGCAGCCTACAGGGGAGGAACACCGGGGAGCTGTTTTTT. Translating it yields CASSLQGRNTGELFF.

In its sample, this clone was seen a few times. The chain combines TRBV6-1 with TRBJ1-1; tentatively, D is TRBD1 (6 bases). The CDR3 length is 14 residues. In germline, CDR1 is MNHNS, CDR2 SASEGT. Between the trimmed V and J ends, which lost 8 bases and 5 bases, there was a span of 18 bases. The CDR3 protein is CASVPSQGRTEAFF. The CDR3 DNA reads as TGTGCCAGCGTCCCCTCACAGGGCCGTACTGAAGCTTTCTTT.

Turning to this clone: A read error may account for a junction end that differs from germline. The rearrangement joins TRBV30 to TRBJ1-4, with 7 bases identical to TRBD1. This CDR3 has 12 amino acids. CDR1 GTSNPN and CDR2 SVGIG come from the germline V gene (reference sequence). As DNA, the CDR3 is TGTGCCTGGAACCGTCCTCTGGGACAGACCTCTTTT. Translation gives CAWNRPLGQTSF.